This T cell receptor (beta chain) is from a study of T-cell memory formation after mild COVID-19. General study findings and limits: Clones shrinking from day 15 to 85 showed even CD4/CD8 mixes; later expanders tilted CD4+.

TCRdb used MiXCR to reprocess the 5' RACE reads, holding one entry per CDR3 protein. Seen here are 300,000 to 400,000 distinct CDR3 sequences, roughly an eighth observed once, and the top ten hold 22%. This clonotype was counted at least ten times. Its antigen is unidentified. The TCR was taken from a man younger than 35 who had mild COVID-19 (a few samples of this study predate the infection). Cell type and time point are not known. Source material: PBMCs or a T cell subset sorted from them (not recorded which).

Here the CDR3 DNA reads TGTGCCAGCAGCCTCCAAACAGGGGGACGCACAGATACGCAGTATTTT. This gives the protein CASSLQTGGRTDTQYF. The chain combines TRBV4-2 with TRBJ2-3, with 8 bases that match TRBD1. V gave up 4 bases and J gave up 1 base; unmatched junction bases: 7. The germline V gene encodes CDR1 LGHNA and CDR2 YNFKEQ. CDR3 length equals 16 residues.